This T cell receptor (beta chain) was recorded in a study of shared clonotypes between healthy human individuals. In the case of this clone: What it binds is not known.

Notes on the study in general: Limited genetic and exposure-history diversity came from having few donors.

It was around 180 ng DNA, tens of thousands of T cell genomes, that sorted-subset replicate PCRs used. TCRdb keeps only in-frame clones here, not all; method: immunoSEQ multiplex PCR. Of approximately 2,300,000 clones in the sample, about 90% were seen once. In germline, CDR1 is SQVTM, CDR2 ANQGSEA. With V trimmed by 5 bases and J by 8 bases, 14 bases remained unmatched. The CDR3 runs 14 residues. The V and J genes are TRBV29-1 and TRBJ1-2, with TRBD1 identical over 7 bases. The sequenced sample was naive CD4+ T cells from PBMCs. Subset defined: CD45RA+ positively selected. This clonotype originated in a man aged 18 to 35 in good health. Some clones in this sample may be carry-over from other donors' samples. CDR3 bases: TGCAGCGTTTTCTTGGACAGGAAAAGGGACGGCTACACCTTC. Amino acids: CSVFLDRKRDGYTF.